This T cell receptor beta chain was profiled in a study of blood T cell repertoires in COVID-19 (dated by TCRdb to the early 2020s). About the study as a whole: Collaborator samples came from the United States, Italy and Spain and covered acute and convalescent phases of COVID-19. The prospective study material was composed of cDNA or gDNA derived from T cells, B-cell-depleted T cells, or PBMCs. Deeply sampled blood TCRbeta repertoires from subjects exposed to, actively infected with, or recovered from COVID-19 were included in the dataset. The repertoires were released in a freely available public database meant as a resource for research on the immune response to SARS-CoV-2. The samples were drawn from two sources: the first 160 participants of the ongoing ImmuneRACE study, and fewer than 1,500 subjects contributed by 6 global collaborators. Nearly every sample came with metadata listing a de-identified subject ID, COVID-19 status, age in years and sex. Where available, HLA class I and class II types were taken from metadata supplied by the sample provider and were not determined by assay-based typing. Beyond this particular receptor, the publication reports: How much clinical and demographic metadata was included differed by source and by participant, and the metadata was provided uncurated.

V trim: 6 bases; J trim: 4 bases; unmatched bases: 8. From the cysteine up to the phenylalanine, the CDR3 has a length of 15 residues. Here the CDR3 DNA is all that survives: 45 bases in frame from base 1. The germline V gene yields SNHLY for CDR1 and FYNNEI for CDR2. The immunoSEQ Assay, a bias-controlled multiplex PCR, was used to amplify TCRbeta CDR3 regions from genomic DNA. Turning to the authors' computational methods: Within the assay, amplification of reference gene primers was used to estimate how many nucleated cells each sample contained. To quantify the absolute abundance of each unique TCRbeta CDR3 rearrangement, sequence reads were collapsed and filtered. For each sample, productive Simpson clonality was calculated as the square root of Simpson's diversity index across productive rearrangements. Here the immuneACCESS table is served through TCRdb, limited to in-frame sequences with V and J called. Missing clones are a known gap in these copies; in checked studies unresolved V genes cover under half, and the rest lacks a known reason. D and trimming come from the DNA, and the V and J calls and clone size come from that table. The sample contains roughly 250,000 clones, around three quarters of them found a single time. The biggest ten clones account for over 3% of the sample.

This clone was counted only a few times. Its recognized antigen is unknown. No qualities accompany the bases; no much larger clone lies one base away. Each collaborating institution followed its own protocols to collect whole blood in K2EDTA tubes. For TCRbeta analysis, collaborators shipped samples in one of three forms: frozen whole blood, isolated PBMCs, or DNA extracted from either of those sample types. Sample: peripheral blood. The clonotype was recovered from a woman of 80 years or more with acute or convalescent COVID-19. The chain joins TRBV2 to TRBJ2-2, and TRBD1 matches 7 of the central bases. The base sequence is TGTGCCAGCAGATCGACAGGGCTTGGCACCGGGGAGCTGTTTTTT. Its protein reads: CASRSTGLGTGELFF.